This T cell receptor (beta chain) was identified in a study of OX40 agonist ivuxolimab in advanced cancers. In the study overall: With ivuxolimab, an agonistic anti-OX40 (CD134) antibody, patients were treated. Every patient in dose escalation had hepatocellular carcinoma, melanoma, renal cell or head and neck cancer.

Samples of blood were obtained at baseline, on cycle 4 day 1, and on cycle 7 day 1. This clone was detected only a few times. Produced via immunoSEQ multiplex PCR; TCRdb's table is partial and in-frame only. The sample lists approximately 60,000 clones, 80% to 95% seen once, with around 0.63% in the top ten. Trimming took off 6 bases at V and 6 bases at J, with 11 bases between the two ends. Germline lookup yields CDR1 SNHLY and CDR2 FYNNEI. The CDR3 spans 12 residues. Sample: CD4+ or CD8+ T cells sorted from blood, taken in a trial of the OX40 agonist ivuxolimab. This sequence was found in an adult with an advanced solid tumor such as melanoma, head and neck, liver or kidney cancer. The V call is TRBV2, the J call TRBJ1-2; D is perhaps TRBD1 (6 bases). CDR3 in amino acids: CASSRNRDGYTF. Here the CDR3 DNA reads TGTGCCAGCAGCAGGAACAGGGATGGCTACACCTTC.